These 4 T cell receptor beta chains came from one sample sequenced in a study of blood T cell repertoires in COVID-19. This table comes from immunoSEQ multiplex PCR, and its TCRdb copy is limited to in-frame clones, with some not included. In the table there are approximately 90,000 clones, 80% of which are singletons. The sequencing sample was made of peripheral blood. These receptors were collected from a woman older than 75 with acute or convalescent COVID-19.

The chain links TRBV5-1 to TRBJ2-2; no definite D call. Germline CDR1 is SGHRS and CDR2 is YFSETQ. V was cut by 2 bases and J by 7 bases, with 6 bases left in between. The CDR3 runs to 12 residues. CDR3 residues: CASSFNFGELFF. CDR3 sequence (DNA): TGCGCCAGCAGCTTCAACTTCGGGGAGCTGTTTTTT.

The gene calls are TRBV7-8 and TRBJ1-6, with TRBD1 matching over 10 bases. The germline CDR1 and CDR2 sequences are SGHVS and FQNEAQ. Germline trimming cut 4 bases from V and 4 bases from J; bases unmatched to any gene: 1. The CDR3 loop spans 15 amino acids. CDR3: CASSSGQGYNSPLHF. CDR3 DNA sequence: TGTGCCAGCAGCTCGGGACAGGGGTATAATTCACCCCTCCACTTT.

The V gene is TRBV5-1, the J gene TRBJ2-1; no reliable D call. V dropped 0 bases and J dropped 4 bases, with 14 bases sitting between them. The CDR3 loop spans 16 amino acids. In germline, CDR1 is SGHRS, CDR2 YFSETQ. CDR3 residues: CASSLAPAAQYNEQFF. CDR3 coding DNA: TGCGCCAGCAGCTTGGCTCCCGCGGCCCAGTACAATGAGCAGTTCTTC.

The chain carries TRBV6-5 and TRBJ2-5; D is unresolved. Trimming cost V 0 bases and J 7 bases, with 9 bases left between them. Germline V gene sequence: CDR1 MNHEY, CDR2 SVGAGI. CDR3 size: 13 residues. In nucleotides, the CDR3 is TGTGCCAGCAGTTACTCCCCCGGTGGGACCCAGTACTTC. Protein product: CASSYSPGGTQYF.